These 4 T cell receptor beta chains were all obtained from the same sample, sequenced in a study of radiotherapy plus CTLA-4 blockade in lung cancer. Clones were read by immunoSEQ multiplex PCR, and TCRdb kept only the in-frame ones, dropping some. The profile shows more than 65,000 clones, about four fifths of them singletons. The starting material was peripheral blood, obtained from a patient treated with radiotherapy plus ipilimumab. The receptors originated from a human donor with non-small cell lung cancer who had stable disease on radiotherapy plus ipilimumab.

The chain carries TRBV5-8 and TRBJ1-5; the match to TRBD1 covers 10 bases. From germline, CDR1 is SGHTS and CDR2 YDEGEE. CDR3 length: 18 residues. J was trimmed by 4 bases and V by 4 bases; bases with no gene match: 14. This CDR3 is CASSAGLPKGQGNQPQHF. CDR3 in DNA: TGTGCCAGCAGCGCGGGCCTACCGAAGGGACAGGGGAATCAGCCCCAGCATTTT.

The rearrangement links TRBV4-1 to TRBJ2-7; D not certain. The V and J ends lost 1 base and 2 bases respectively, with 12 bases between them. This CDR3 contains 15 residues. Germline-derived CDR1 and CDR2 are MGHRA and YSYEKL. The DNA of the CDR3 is TGCGCCAGCAGCCAAGCGAGTGATAAGGCCTACGAGCAGTACTTC. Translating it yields CASSQASDKAYEQYF.

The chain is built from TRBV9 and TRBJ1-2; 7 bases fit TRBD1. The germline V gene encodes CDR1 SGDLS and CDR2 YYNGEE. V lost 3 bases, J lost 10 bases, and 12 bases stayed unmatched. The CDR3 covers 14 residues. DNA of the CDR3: TGTGCCAGCAGCGGACGACAGGGCTTTAGTGTCTACACCTTC. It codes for CASSGRQGFSVYTF.

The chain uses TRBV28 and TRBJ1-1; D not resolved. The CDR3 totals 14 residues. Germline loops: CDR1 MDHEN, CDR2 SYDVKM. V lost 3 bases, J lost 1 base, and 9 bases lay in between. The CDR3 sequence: CASSLNHKNTEAFF. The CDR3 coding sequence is TGTGCCAGCAGTTTGAACCACAAGAACACTGAAGCTTTCTTT. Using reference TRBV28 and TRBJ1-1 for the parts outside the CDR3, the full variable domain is DVKVTQSSRYLVKRTGEKVFLECVQDMDHENMFWYRQDPGLGLRLIYFSYDVKMKEKGDIPEGYSVSREKKERFSLILESASTNQTSMYLCASSLNHKNTEAFFGQGTRLTVV.